A single sample is the source of the 9 T cell receptor beta chains below, sequenced in a study of T cell responses to AZD1222 COVID-19 vaccine. Repertoires were generated with immunoSEQ multiplex PCR, while TCRdb's copy carries only in-frame clones and drops some. This sample yields roughly 93,000 clones, of which nearly 90% are seen a single time; 2.5% to 3% belongs to the top ten. The material was peripheral blood, obtained on day 0 of MenACWY control vaccination. The source is an adult in good health.

The chain carries TRBV6-5 and TRBJ2-7; D ambiguous. V lost 2 bases to trimming and J lost 2 bases, with 16 bases between them. This CDR3 is 16 amino acids long. CDR1 and CDR2 (germline): MNHEY, SVGAGI. The DNA for the CDR3 is TGTGCCAGCAGTTACCGAGGTCTGGTAGCCCCCTACGAGCAGTACTTC. It translates to CASSYRGLVAPYEQYF.

This chain links TRBV7-2 with TRBJ2-7, with TRBD1 identical over 12 bases. V was clipped by 4 bases and J by 6 bases; unmatched bases: 7. The V gene's germline CDR1 is SGHTA and CDR2 FQGNSA. CDR3 length: 15 residues. This chain's CDR3 is CASSSQRGQGAEQYF. CDR3 sequence (DNA): TGTGCCAGCAGCTCCCAAAGGGGACAGGGGGCCGAGCAGTACTTC.

The chain combines TRBV5-1 with TRBJ2-3; TRBD2 agrees at 9 bases. V lost 1 base to trimming and J lost 4 bases; unmatched junction nucleotides: 7. This CDR3 has 16 residues. Germline V gene data show CDR1 as SGHRS and CDR2 as YFSETQ. CDR3 residues: CASSLWRGGGADTQYF. CDR3 DNA sequence: TGCGCCAGCAGCTTGTGGCGGGGGGGAGGCGCAGATACGCAGTATTTT.

The chain links TRBV3-1 (or the pseudogene TRBV3-2) to TRBJ2-7; D uncertain. V was clipped by 2 bases and J by 1 base, with 0 bases between them. CDR1 and CDR2 (germline): LGHDT, YNNKEL (reference sequence). The CDR3 sequence is 11 residues long. CDR3 coding DNA: TGTGCCAGCAGCCAATCCTACGAGCAGTACTTC. Translating it yields CASSQSYEQYF.

The gene calls are TRBV5-1 and TRBJ1-2; D not resolved. There are 16 residues in the CDR3. The V end lost 2 bases, the J end lost 2 bases, and 16 bases lay between the germline ends. CDR1 and CDR2 from the germline V gene are SGHRS and YFSETQ. In DNA form, the CDR3 reads TGCGCCAGCAGCTTTTGGGGAACCCAGGAGAACTATGGCTACACCTTC. This codes for CASSFWGTQENYGYTF.

This chain links TRBV4-3 with TRBJ1-2; 8 bases fit TRBD1. V lost 4 bases to trimming and J lost 6 bases; unmatched junction nucleotides: 4. The CDR3 length is 13 residues. Germline CDR1 reads LGHNA; CDR2 reads YSLEER. The CDR3 loop is CASSLQGADGYTF. CDR3 DNA sequence: TGCGCCAGCAGCCTGCAGGGGGCTGATGGCTACACCTTC.

This chain links TRBV11-2 with TRBJ2-5; 8 bases are a match to TRBD2. The CDR3 has 18 residues. Trimming at V came to 0 bases and at J to 2 bases, leaving 11 bases not matched to a gene. Germline CDR1 is SGHAT and CDR2 is FQNNGV. Written as DNA, the CDR3 is TGTGCCAGCAGCTTAGAGTTTATGGCGGGGGGAGAACAAGAGACCCAGTACTTC. Translated: CASSLEFMAGGEQETQYF.

The chain links TRBV5-4 to TRBJ2-2; D remains ambiguous. The CDR3 spans 16 residues. V gave up 4 bases and J gave up 0 bases, with 13 bases separating them. Germline V gene data show CDR1 as SGHNT and CDR2 as YYREEE (reference sequence). The CDR3 DNA is TGTGCCAGCAGCATTGGACGGTCCACGAACACCGGGGAGCTGTTTTTT. It yields the protein CASSIGRSTNTGELFF.

This chain connects TRBV6-4 to TRBJ2-3; 12 bases align to TRBD2. CDR1 MRHNA and CDR2 SNTAGT come from the germline V gene. J gave up 4 bases and V 4 bases, and 0 bases lay outside the gene matches. The CDR3 is made up of 14 amino acids. The CDR3 bases are TGTGCCAGCAGTGCTAGCGGGGGGGCAGATACGCAGTATTTT. Encoded protein: CASSASGGADTQYF.